These 19 T cell receptor beta chains originate from one sample sequenced in a study of OX40 agonist ivuxolimab in advanced cancers. Assay: immunoSEQ multiplex PCR; the TCRdb copy retains only in-frame clones and omits some. In the table there are under 40,000 clones, just over 90% of which are singletons. This specimen was CD4+ or CD8+ T cells sorted from blood, taken in a trial of the OX40 agonist ivuxolimab. Receptors were obtained from an adult with an advanced solid tumor such as melanoma, head and neck, liver or kidney cancer.

V usage is TRBV27 and J usage is TRBJ1-6, with D perhaps matching TRBD1 (6 bases). The V gene lost 8 bases and the J gene lost 10 bases, with 27 bases spanning the gap. From germline, CDR1 is MNHEY and CDR2 SMNVEV (reference sequence). CDR3 length: 17 amino acids. CDR3 sequence reads: CASAPRVQGRYWSPLHF. The CDR3 DNA reads TGTGCCAGCGCCCCCCGAGTACAGGGTCGTTACTGGTCACCCCTCCACTTT.

This sequence joins TRBV11-2 and TRBJ2-7; 8 bases fit TRBD2. In germline, CDR1 is SGHAT, CDR2 FQNNGV. The length of the CDR3 is 14 residues. V shed 2 bases, J shed 3 bases, and the junction held 3 bases outside the gene matches. This CDR3 reads CASSLPGTSYEQYF. The CDR3 nucleotides are TGTGCCAGCAGCTTACCCGGGACTAGCTACGAGCAGTACTTC. Based on the CDR3 plus reference TRBV11-2 and TRBJ2-7, the full variable domain is EAGVAQSPRYKIIEKRQSVAFWCNPISGHATLYWYQQILGQGPKLLIQFQNNGVVDDSQLPKDRFSAERLKGVDSTLKIQPAKLEDSAVYLCASSLPGTSYEQYFGPGTRLTVT.

This rearrangement joins TRBV11-2 to TRBJ1-2; 8 bases align to TRBD1. The CDR3 loop spans 13 amino acids. Trimming cost V 1 base and J 6 bases; bases outside gene matches: 1. Germline V lookup: CDR1 SGHAT, CDR2 FQNNGV. This chain's CDR3 is CASSLGTGHGYTF. In nucleotides, the CDR3 is TGTGCCAGCAGCTTAGGGACAGGGCATGGCTACACCTTC.

The gene calls are TRBV6-5 and TRBJ1-2; a weak D match, TRBD1 (5 bases). The V end was cut by 8 bases, the J end by 5 bases, with 15 bases between. Germline CDR1 MNHEY, CDR2 SVGAGI. CDR3 length: 13 residues. The CDR3 DNA reads TGTGCCAGCGCGGCTCTCGGGGCTTATGGCTACACCTTC. This gives the protein CASAALGAYGYTF.

The chain combines TRBV7-9 with TRBJ2-3; D unclear. Trimming removed 6 bases from V and 3 bases from J, with 13 bases in between. The CDR3 has 14 residues. Germline CDR1 reads SEHNR; CDR2 reads FQNEAQ (reference sequence). This chain's CDR3 is CASSQVVETDTQYF. CDR3 coding DNA: TGTGCCAGCAGTCAGGTGGTTGAGACAGATACGCAGTATTTT.

CDR3 nucleotides: TGTGCCAGCAGCGACAGCTCCTACAATGAGCAGTTCTTC. Translating gives CASSDSSYNEQFF. The chain uses TRBV27 and TRBJ2-1, with D possibly TRBD1 on 5 matching bases. Germline CDR1 and CDR2: MNHEY and SMNVEV (reference sequence). V lost 6 bases and J lost 0, with 6 bases in between. The CDR3 has 13 residues.

The chain combines TRBV19 with TRBJ2-1, with no clear D. The ends were cut back, 9 bases at V and 13 bases at J, with 13 bases in the middle. CDR3 length: 10 residues. CDR1 is LNHDA and CDR2 is SQIVND in the germline V gene (reference sequence). The CDR3 here is CASGNGRQFF. CDR3 nucleotides: TGTGCCAGCGGAAACGGTAGACAGTTCTTC.

The V and J genes are TRBV11-2 and TRBJ1-4; 7 nucleotides agree with TRBD1. The CDR3 sequence is 15 residues long. V was clipped by 0 bases and J by 5 bases; unmatched bases: 3. Germline CDR1 reads SGHAT; CDR2 reads FQNNGV. This chain's CDR3 is CASSLDGTVNEKLFF. The CDR3 DNA is TGTGCCAGCAGCTTAGATGGGACAGTGAATGAAAAACTGTTTTTT. Full variable domain (remainder filled in from reference TRBV11-2 and TRBJ1-4): EAGVAQSPRYKIIEKRQSVAFWCNPISGHATLYWYQQILGQGPKLLIQFQNNGVVDDSQLPKDRFSAERLKGVDSTLKIQPAKLEDSAVYLCASSLDGTVNEKLFFGSGTQLSVL.

This chain joins TRBV2 and TRBJ1-5; 8 bases match TRBD1. Germline loops: CDR1 SNHLY, CDR2 FYNNEI. The CDR3 sequence is 13 residues long. The V and J ends lost 6 bases and 7 bases, in that order; junction bases with no gene match: 5. The CDR3 here is CASSDRGSQPQHF. CDR3 bases: TGTGCCAGCAGCGACAGGGGCAGCCAGCCCCAGCATTTT.

This clone was detected only once. The chain employs TRBV7-9 and TRBJ2-3, with 11 bases lining up with TRBD1. This CDR3 is built from 15 residues. Germline V gene sequence: CDR1 SEHNR, CDR2 FQNEAQ (reference sequence). V lost 6 bases and J lost 6; bases outside the gene matches: 8. Here the CDR3 reads CASRTGTGGRDTQYF. DNA for the CDR3: TGTGCCAGCAGAACCGGGACAGGGGGTAGGGATACGCAGTATTTT. Full variable domain (outside the CDR3, taken from reference TRBV7-9 and TRBJ2-3): DTGVSQNPRHKITKRGQNVTFRCDPISEHNRLYWYRQTLGQGPEFLTYFQNEAQLEKSRLLSDRFSAERPKGSFSTLEIQRTEQGDSAMYLCASRTGTGGRDTQYFGPGTRLTVL.

The rearrangement uses TRBV4-2 and TRBJ2-7; D might be TRBD2 (6 bases). CDR3 length equals 15 residues. Germline V gene data show CDR1 as LGHNA and CDR2 as YNFKEQ. The V and J ends lost 1 base and 1 base respectively, with 11 bases between them. The CDR3 coding sequence is TGTGCCAGCAGCCAAGTTCGGGACTCATCCTACGAGCAGTACTTC. This translates into CASSQVRDSSYEQYF.

This clone has just one count. The chain is built from TRBV6-5 and TRBJ1-4; D is possibly TRBD1 (5 bases). In germline, CDR1 is MNHEY, CDR2 SVGAGI. The CDR3 spans 16 residues. V was shortened by 0 bases and J by 2 bases, with 10 bases between the two germline ends. The CDR3 region has the DNA TGTGCCAGCAGTTACTCGATCCGGGGGACTAATGAAAAACTGTTTTTT. Its protein product is CASSYSIRGTNEKLFF.

This chain links TRBV13 with TRBJ2-3; tentatively, D is TRBD1 or TRBD2 (5 bases each). CDR1 is PRHDT, CDR2 FYEKMQ, per germline (reference sequence). This CDR3 has 16 residues. V was cut by 8 bases and J by 0 bases, with 18 bases left in between. CDR3 in DNA: TGTGCCAGCGGATCACGGGTGGGACGAAGCACAGATACGCAGTATTTT. Translating it yields CASGSRVGRSTDTQYF.

The chain employs TRBV7-8 and TRBJ2-7; D is unresolved. Germline loops: CDR1 SGHVS, CDR2 FQNEAQ. V was pared by 1 base and J by 0 bases, with 10 bases between. The length of the CDR3 is 15 residues. The DNA for the CDR3 is TGTGCCAGCAGCTTAGATTTGGCAACCTCCTACGAGCAGTACGTC. Protein: CASSLDLATSYEQYV.

The chain has TRBV6-5 and TRBJ2-2; 8 positions agree with TRBD2. The germline CDR1 and CDR2 sequences are MNHEY and SVGAGI. With 7 bases clipped from V and 5 bases from J, the junction kept 9 bases outside the gene matches. This CDR3 region has 15 residues. CDR3 region: CASKSRGGWTGELFF. The CDR3 nucleotides are TGTGCCAGCAAATCACGGGGGGGCTGGACCGGGGAGCTGTTTTTT.

The genes are TRBV5-4 and TRBJ2-3, with 11 bases aligning to TRBD2. CDR1 is SGHNT and CDR2 is YYREEE in the germline V gene (reference sequence). The CDR3 is 20 amino acids. V was clipped by 6 bases and J by 0 bases; unmatched bases: 18. CDR3 in DNA: TGTGCCAGCACCCTGGAGGGGGGGACTAGCGGATATGCTAGCACAGATACGCAGTATTTT. This encodes CASTLEGGTSGYASTDTQYF. The full variable domain, completed using reference TRBV5-4 and TRBJ2-3, is ETGVTQSPTHLIKTRGQQVTLRCSSQSGHNTVSWYQQALGQGPQFIFQYYREEENGRGNFPPRFSGLQFPNYSSELNVNALELDDSALYLCASTLEGGTSGYASTDTQYFGPGTRLTVL.

The chain combines TRBV14 with TRBJ2-1, with D possibly being TRBD1 (6 bases). Germline lookup yields CDR1 SGHDN and CDR2 FVKESK. V lost 0 bases to trimming and J lost 5 bases, with 20 bases between them. The CDR3 has 18 residues. CDR3 amino acids: CASSQDLGPGAIHNEQFF. The CDR3 bases are TGTGCCAGCAGCCAAGATTTGGGGCCAGGGGCCATCCACAATGAGCAGTTCTTC.

This chain joins TRBV9 and TRBJ2-7, with 9 bases identical to TRBD1. V lost 1 base, J lost 4 bases, and 9 bases stayed unmatched. Germline CDR1 SGDLS, CDR2 YYNGEE. This CDR3 contains 16 residues. CDR3 loop: CASSVSTGTGNYEQYF. CDR3 bases: TGTGCCAGCAGCGTAAGTACCGGGACAGGGAATTACGAGCAGTACTTC.

The rearrangement joins TRBV5-1 to TRBJ1-6; TRBD1 is a possible D gene (5 bases). Germline V lookup: CDR1 SGHRS, CDR2 YFSETQ. V lost 0 bases and J 0 bases, leaving 10 bases between the germline ends. This CDR3 spans 17 amino acids. The CDR3 DNA follows: TGCGCCAGCAGCTTGGAGGGACCGAGCTCCTATAATTCACCCCTCCACTTT. Translation gives CASSLEGPSSYNSPLHF.